This T cell receptor (beta chain) was identified during a study of graft-versus-host responses after intestinal transplantation. Study-level background: Recipients across the board were started on anti-thymocyte globulin induction, then kept on tacrolimus and steroids for roughly 3 years.

A remark on this clone: Its target is not known. The DNA is omitted, as the CDR3 cannot be located on it reliably, and the CDR3 follows TCRdb's listing.

This table comes from immunoSEQ multiplex PCR, and its TCRdb copy is limited to in-frame clones, with some not included. The profile shows over 85,000 clones, about 94% of them singletons. Study-wide points: GvH clones occurred in recipient marrow; some first appeared in ileum or blood. High graft-versus-host to host-versus-graft clonal ratios were seen in allografts of patients with graft-donor T cell macrochimerism. Declining HvG levels early post-transplant were linked to peak circulating GvH clone levels.

CDR1 SGHTA and CDR2 FQGTGA come from the germline V gene. The CDR3 has 18 amino acids, counting both end residues. V and J are TRBV7-3 and TRBJ1-4. Sequencing was performed on unstimulated CD4+ T cells sorted from spleen or lymph node cells, taken before transplant. The TCR was taken from a human donor who was the organ donor for an intestinal transplant. CDR3 sequence: CASSLRTPGGTVMKNCFF.